Below, 25 T cell receptor beta chains from the same sample are listed, as sequenced in a study of Graves' ophthalmopathy and Graves' hyperthyroidism. The TCR beta CDR3 regions underwent amplification from RNA transcripts. An initial RT-PCR round employing HTBI primers preceded a second-round multiplex PCR. TCRdb independently ran MiXCR on the multiplex PCR reads; one entry per CDR3 protein. Of about 1.1 million distinct CDR3 sequences in the sample, about 35% were seen once. Sequencing was carried out using peripheral blood or thyroid tissue (not recorded which). These receptors all stem from an adult man with Graves' hyperthyroidism.

V usage is TRBV30 and J usage is TRBJ1-1, with a weak D call TRBD1 (6 bases). The CDR3 covers 11 residues. Trimming cost V 0 bases and J 12 bases, with 11 bases left between them. In germline, CDR1 is GTSNPN, CDR2 SVGIG (reference sequence). In DNA, the CDR3 is TGTGCCTGGAGTGTGGGGGCGAGAACTTTCTTT. Its translation: CAWSVGARTFF.

This clonotype was seen more than once but under ten times. The chain has TRBV6-6 and TRBJ1-2; no clear D gene. Germline V CDR1 and CDR2: MNHNY, SVGAGI (reference sequence). CDR3 size: 13 residues. Trimming cost V 7 bases and J 4 bases, with 13 bases left between them. The CDR3 sequence is CASTGGLVYGYTF. The CDR3 coding sequence is TGTGCCAGCACCGGAGGGTTGGTCTATGGCTACACCTTC.

This clonotype was seen at least ten times. The CDR3 loop is CASSAGTGGSHTEAFF. The DNA of the CDR3 is TGTGCCAGCAGCGCCGGGACAGGGGGCTCTCACACTGAAGCTTTCTTT. The chain employs TRBV7-2 and TRBJ1-1, with TRBD1 matching over 12 bases. J lost 3 bases, V lost 5 bases, and 7 bases had no gene match. Per the germline V gene, CDR1 is SGHTA and CDR2 is FQGNSA. The CDR3 is made up of 16 amino acids.

V usage is TRBV7-2 and J usage is TRBJ2-7; 8 nucleotides match TRBD2. Looked up from germline, CDR1 is SGHTA and CDR2 is FQGNSA. V was clipped by 5 bases and J by 6 bases; unmatched bases: 9. The CDR3 loop spans 14 amino acids. Written as DNA, the CDR3 is TGTGCCAGCAGCCTCCAGCGGGGGCTCGGCGAGCAGTACTTC. Protein: CASSLQRGLGEQYF.

This clonotype was seen at least ten times. The chain is built from TRBV7-9 and TRBJ1-1; no reliable D call. Trimming took off 5 bases at V and 7 bases at J, with 11 bases between the two ends. This CDR3 spans 12 amino acids. Germline lookup yields CDR1 SEHNR and CDR2 FQNEAQ (reference sequence). CDR3 protein: CASSPPRDEAFF. CDR3 nucleotides: TGTGCCAGCAGCCCACCACGGGATGAAGCTTTCTTT. Full variable domain (remainder filled in from reference TRBV7-9 and TRBJ1-1): DTGVSQNPRHKITKRGQNVTFRCDPISEHNRLYWYRQTLGQGPEFLTYFQNEAQLEKSRLLSDRFSAERPKGSFSTLEIQRTEQGDSAMYLCASSPPRDEAFFGQGTRLTVV.

This clonotype appeared a single time. CDR3 in DNA: TGTGCCAGTAGGGGACGTAGTCAGCCCCAGCATTTT. Translating gives CASRGRSQPQHF. The rearrangement uses TRBV19 and TRBJ1-5; perhaps TRBD1 as D (5 bases). V was trimmed by 6 bases and J by 6 bases, leaving 9 bases between them. CDR1 LNHDA and CDR2 SQIVND come from the germline V gene (reference sequence). This CDR3 is built from 12 residues.

The chain recombines TRBV20-1 with TRBJ2-5; D remains unclear. Germline values: CDR1 DFQATT, CDR2 SNEGSKA (reference sequence). This CDR3 has 13 amino acids. Trimming left V 1 base short and J 0 bases short, with 6 bases between. In DNA, the CDR3 is TGCAGTGCTAGAGTAGGACACCAAGAGACCCAGTACTTC. Encoded protein: CSARVGHQETQYF.

The J gene is TRBJ2-6, the V gene TRBV14; 9 bases agree with TRBD1. This CDR3 comprises 18 residues. Germline V gene lookup returns CDR1 SGHDN and CDR2 FVKESK. The V segment lost 0 bases and the J segment 1 base; nucleotides outside the gene matches: 4. The CDR3 loop reads CASSQDWTGESGANVLTF. The CDR3 nucleotides are TGTGCCAGCAGCCAAGATTGGACAGGGGAGTCTGGGGCCAACGTCCTGACTTTC. Variable domain in full (rest from reference TRBV14 and TRBJ2-6): EAGVTQFPSHSVIEKGQTVTLRCDPISGHDNLYWYRRVMGKEIKFLLHFVKESKQDESGMPNNRFLAERTGGTYSTLKVQPAELEDSGVYFCASSQDWTGESGANVLTFGAGSRLTVL.

This clonotype was seen many times. The chain employs TRBV6-5 and TRBJ2-6; D not resolved. This CDR3 comprises 13 residues. Germline values: CDR1 MNHEY, CDR2 SVGAGI. The V end was cut by 10 bases, the J end by 3 bases, with 10 bases between. For the CDR3, the DNA is TGTGCCACTACCGGCGTTGGGGCCAACGTCCTGACTTTC. Translating gives CATTGVGANVLTF.

The V call is TRBV7-9, the J call TRBJ2-2, with D possibly TRBD1 on 5 matching bases. Trimming left V 6 bases short and J 9 bases short, with 14 bases between. CDR1 is SEHNR, CDR2 FQNEAQ, per germline (reference sequence). The length of the CDR3 is 13 residues. The CDR3 is CASRGVGLRELFF. CDR3 sequence (DNA): TGTGCCAGCAGAGGGGTGGGCCTCCGGGAGCTGTTTTTT.

This clonotype showed up just once. The conserved final phenylalanine or tryptophan is absent from the CDR3, which likely points to a read error. The gene calls are TRBV19 and TRBJ1-1, with 11 bases matching TRBD1. This CDR3 region has 16 residues. J gave up 6 bases and V 3 bases, and 9 bases lay outside the gene matches. Germline loops: CDR1 LNHDA, CDR2 SQIVND (reference sequence). The CDR3 loop is CASSMLRGQGVAEAFL. The CDR3 bases are TGTGCCAGTAGTATGTTAAGGGGACAGGGGGTCGCTGAAGCTTTCCTT.

A few counts support this clonotype. V usage is TRBV2 and J usage is TRBJ1-5; TRBD1 is a possible D gene (5 bases). Trimming took off 7 bases at V and 6 bases at J, with 16 bases between the two ends. Per germline, CDR1 SNHLY and CDR2 FYNNEI. The CDR3 covers 14 residues. DNA for the CDR3: TGTGCCAGCACTCGGGACTCCGGCGGTCAGCCCCAGCATTTT. This encodes CASTRDSGGQPQHF. The full variable domain, its missing parts supplied by reference TRBV2 and TRBJ1-5, is EPEVTQTPSHQVTQMGQEVILRCVPISNHLYFYWYRQILGQKVEFLVSFYNNEISEKSEIFDDQFSVERPDGSNFTLKIRSTKLEDSAMYFCASTRDSGGQPQHFGDGTRLSIL.

The V gene is TRBV12-3 or TRBV12-4, the J gene TRBJ1-2; the match to TRBD1 covers 7 bases. This CDR3 has 17 residues. CDR3 DNA: TGTGCTAGTGGTCCCACTCTTGCCGCGACAGGGACATTCGGCTACACCTTC. Amino acid sequence: CASGPTLAATGTFGYTF.

This clonotype came up many times. This chain links TRBV29-1 with TRBJ2-5; 7 bases agree with TRBD1. The trim removed 6 bases at V and 2 bases at J, leaving 12 bases unmatched. CDR3 length equals 15 residues. Looked up from germline, CDR1 is SQVTM and CDR2 is ANQGSEA. CDR3 residues: CSVEPTGQPQETQYF. CDR3 DNA sequence: TGCAGCGTCGAACCGACAGGGCAACCACAAGAGACCCAGTACTTC. Combining the CDR3 with reference TRBV29-1 and TRBJ2-5 gives the whole variable domain SAVISQKPSRDICQRGTSLTIQCQVDSQVTMMFWYRQQPGQSLTLIATANQGSEATYESGFVIDKFPISRPNLTFSTLTVSNMSPEDSSIYLCSVEPTGQPQETQYFGPGTRLLVL.

This clonotype was counted only a few times. This chain uses TRBV2 with TRBJ1-2; weak D call: TRBD1 (5 bases). The V gene lost 5 bases and the J gene lost 0 bases, with 16 bases spanning the gap. Germline CDR1 and CDR2: SNHLY and FYNNEI. The CDR3 is 16 amino acids. CDR3 sequence: CASSPFLGGANYGYTF. DNA for the CDR3: TGTGCCAGCAGTCCTTTTCTTGGGGGAGCTAACTATGGCTACACCTTC.

The chain has TRBV29-1 and TRBJ2-6; no definite D call. CDR1 and CDR2 from the germline V gene are SQVTM and ANQGSEA. The CDR3 has 15 residues. The V end was cut by 4 bases, the J end by 0 bases, with 10 bases between. This CDR3 is CSVGIWDSGANVLTF. The CDR3 DNA reads as TGCAGCGTTGGGATCTGGGACTCTGGGGCCAACGTCCTGACTTTC. The entire variable domain, with the rest obtained from reference TRBV29-1 and TRBJ2-6, is as follows: SAVISQKPSRDICQRGTSLTIQCQVDSQVTMMFWYRQQPGQSLTLIATANQGSEATYESGFVIDKFPISRPNLTFSTLTVSNMSPEDSSIYLCSVGIWDSGANVLTFGAGSRLTVL.

The V and J genes are TRBV19 and TRBJ2-2; D could derive from TRBD1 or TRBD2 (5 bases each). V was pared by 6 bases and J by 3 bases, with 20 bases between. Looked up from germline, CDR1 is LNHDA and CDR2 is SQIVND (reference sequence). This CDR3 has 17 amino acids. The CDR3 spells CASSFSVWGLYTGELFF. Written as DNA, the CDR3 is TGTGCCAGTAGCTTTTCCGTCTGGGGGTTGTACACCGGGGAGCTGTTTTTT. Supplemented by reference TRBV19 and TRBJ2-2, the full variable domain reads DGGITQSPKYLFRKEGQNVTLSCEQNLNHDAMYWYRQDPGQGLRLIYYSQIVNDFQKGDIAEGYSVSREKKESFPLTVTSAQKNPTAFYLCASSFSVWGLYTGELFFGEGSRLTVL.

Note on this clonotype: Being one base from a much bigger clone, this may be a read error. J is TRBJ2-7 and V is TRBV20-1; D might be TRBD1 or TRBD2, each matching 5 bases. Germline CDR1 reads DFQATT; CDR2 reads SNEGSKA (reference sequence). The CDR3 extends over 14 amino acids. CDR3 in amino acids: CSAGDHGDHYEQYF. DNA of the CDR3: TGCAGTGCTGGAGATCACGGGGACCACTACGAGCAGTACTTC.

The chain couples TRBV20-1 to TRBJ1-5, with unresolved D. V lost 1 base, J lost 12 bases, and 13 bases lay in between. This CDR3 contains 12 residues. The germline CDR1 and CDR2 sequences are DFQATT and SNEGSKA (reference sequence). CDR3 in amino acids: CSARGQSYIQHF. CDR3 in DNA: TGCAGTGCTAGAGGGCAGAGCTATATCCAGCATTTT.

In this sample, this clonotype turned up a few times. The V gene is TRBV2, the J gene TRBJ2-3; TRBD1 matches 7 bases. There are 15 residues in the CDR3. J lost 3 bases, V lost 4 bases, and 7 bases had no gene match. CDR1 and CDR2 (germline): SNHLY, FYNNEI. DNA for the CDR3: TGTGCCAGCAGTGCGACAGGGTTTGGGACAGATACGCAGTATTTT. It yields the protein CASSATGFGTDTQYF.

This clonotype appeared once. The CDR3 DNA reads TGCGCCAGCAGCCAAGATGTTTGGAGGGGGCGGCTCCATAATTCACCCCTCCACTTT. This codes for CASSQDVWRGRLHNSPLHF. The rearrangement uses TRBV4-1 and TRBJ1-6, with 7 bases fitting TRBD1. This CDR3 region has 19 residues. Germline V gives CDR1 MGHRA, CDR2 YSYEKL. The V gene end was trimmed by 0 bases and the J gene end by 5 bases; junction bases not matched to a gene: 13.

J is TRBJ2-7 and V is TRBV10-2; 10 bases are shared with TRBD1. Germline trimming cut 4 bases from V and 4 bases from J; bases unmatched to any gene: 4. This CDR3 spans 14 amino acids. Germline CDR1 is WSHSY and CDR2 is SAAADI. CDR3 region: CASSGRDRGYEQYF. The CDR3 region has the DNA TGCGCCAGCAGTGGTCGGGACAGGGGATACGAGCAGTACTTC.

Comment on this clonotype: A much larger clone lies one base from this, so it may be a read error. This chain joins TRBV6-6 and TRBJ1-1, with D maybe TRBD1 (6 bases). Germline CDR1 is MNHNY and CDR2 is SVGAGI (reference sequence). This CDR3 region has 15 residues. CDR3 amino acids: CAISYVGASNTEAFF. In nucleotides, the CDR3 is TGTGCCATCAGTTACGTGGGGGCTTCGAACACTGAAGCTTTCTTT.

As regards this clonotype: A much larger clone sits a single nucleotide away, making a read error possible. The CDR3 DNA reads TGTGCCAGTAGTATTGCAGGGCGATCCAGCGAGACCCAGTACTTC. The encoded protein is CASSIAGRSSETQYF. The gene calls are TRBV19 and TRBJ2-5, with D possibly being TRBD1 (5 bases). This CDR3 region has 15 residues. V shed 3 bases and J shed 5 bases, with 16 bases lying between them. The germline V gene encodes CDR1 LNHDA and CDR2 SQIVND (reference sequence).

In this sample, this clonotype turned up many times. The CDR3 region has the DNA TGTGCCAGCAGCGTAGTATCGAACACTGAAGCTTTCTTT. This sequence encodes CASSVVSNTEAFF. The genes are TRBV9 and TRBJ1-1; D is uncertain. V lost 0 bases, J lost 1 base, and 4 bases lay in between. CDR3 length: 13 amino acids. The germline CDR1 and CDR2 sequences are SGDLS and YYNGEE.